The T cell receptor beta chain under discussion was sequenced for a study of blood T cell repertoires in COVID-19. Study details: COVID-19 samples from acute and convalescent phases originated in the United States, Italy and Spain.

Germline CDR1 and CDR2: SGHKS and YYEKEE (reference sequence). Trimming took 2 bases from V and 2 from J, leaving 11 bases between them. The CDR3 spans 14 residues. In the authors' workflow: By means of reference gene primer amplification, nucleated cell counts were estimated. Using immunoSEQ multiplex PCR, the repertoire was profiled, and TCRdb retains in-frame clones only, with some absent. That table is the source of V, J and clone size, and D and trimming were worked out from the DNA. This table has 250,000 or so clones, 90% appearing once. This rearrangement joins TRBV5-5 to TRBJ2-7; D gene ambiguous. The origin of this receptor is a woman aged 55 to 70 with COVID-19, enrolled during active disease. The source material was peripheral blood. CDR3 nucleotides: TGTGCCAGCAGCTTCCTCAGCGATGCCTACGAGCAGTACTTC. Amino acids: CASSFLSDAYEQYF.